The rows below give T cell receptor beta chains drawn from one sample of a study of neurological immune-mediated disorders. TCRdb used MiXCR to reprocess the 5' RACE reads, holding one entry per CDR3 protein. In the table there are about 44,000 distinct CDR3 sequences, approximately 21% of which are singletons. Specimen: PBMCs. The receptors stem from a man aged 55 to 69 with HTLV-1-associated myelopathy (HAM/TSP). The CDR3 runs from the conserved cysteine through the conserved F or W. D genes are given only for firm matches. Clone sizes are shown as how often the clone was seen (once, few, many) or a class if it is expanded.

>-|TRBV5-1|medium-sized|12|TRBJ1-1
TGCGCCAGCAGCTCAGGAGGCACTGAAGCTTTCTTT
CASSSGGTEAFF
>-|TRBV7-2|many|13|TRBJ2-3
TGTGCCAGCAGCTTGAGTCCTGGAGATACGCAGTATTTT
CASSLSPGDTQYF
>-|TRBV29-1|medium-sized|12|TRBJ2-2
TGCAGCGTTGGCCAGGGAACCGGGGAGCTGTTTTTT
CSVGQGTGELFF
>TRBD2|TRBV5-1|many|18|TRBJ2-2
TGCGCCAGCAGCTTGGCCGGGCTAGCGGGCTATAACACCGGGGAGCTGTTTTTT
CASSLAGLAGYNTGELFF
>-|TRBV28|many|14|TRBJ1-1
TGTGCCAGCAGTTCCCCTGCCCCGAACACTGAAGCTTTCTTT
CASSSPAPNTEAFF
>-|TRBV5-1|many|13|TRBJ1-1
TGCGCCAGCAGCGAACAGACAGATACTGAAGCTTTCTTT
CASSEQTDTEAFF
>TRBD2|TRBV14|many|17|TRBJ2-3
TGTGCCAGCAGCCCCTTCCGTCCAGCGGGAGTGGCAGATACGCAGTATTTT
CASSPFRPAGVADTQYF
>TRBD1|TRBV5-1|many|14|TRBJ2-5
TGCGCCAGCAGCTTTGGACAGGGCCCAGAGACCCAGTACTTC
CASSFGQGPETQYF
>TRBD1|TRBV28|many|13|TRBJ2-3
TGTGCCAGCACGGACAGGGGGACAGATACGCAGTATTTT
CASTDRGTDTQYF
>-|TRBV2|many|15|TRBJ1-6
TGTGCCAGCAGTGAATTAGGCTTCTCCAATTCACCCCTCCACTTT
CASSELGFSNSPLHF